The sample holds many counts of the clone carrying this TCR beta chain. The sample is drawn from a study of CD8+CD57+ T cells in acquired aplastic anemia. The authors sequenced patients whose flow cytometry had shown CD8+CD57+ cell expansion. Germline CDR1 SGHNT, CDR2 YYREEE (reference sequence). This CDR3 has 14 amino acids. The V and J ends lost 0 bases and 3 bases, in that order; junction bases with no gene match: 3. Researchers used genomic DNA as the template to profile TCR beta VDJ and CDR3. TCRdb re-called the reads with MiXCR, one entry per CDR3 protein. The sample contains under 200,000 distinct CDR3 sequences, around half of which appear only once.

The chain recombines TRBV5-4 with TRBJ2-7; 7 bases match TRBD1. The sequenced material came from sorted CD4+, CD8+, or CD8+CD57+ T cells (not recorded which) from PBMCs. The TCR was taken from a human donor with aplastic anemia. The CDR3 is CASSLGQGIYEQYF. The CDR3 DNA reads TGTGCCAGCAGCTTGGGACAGGGTATCTACGAGCAGTACTTC.